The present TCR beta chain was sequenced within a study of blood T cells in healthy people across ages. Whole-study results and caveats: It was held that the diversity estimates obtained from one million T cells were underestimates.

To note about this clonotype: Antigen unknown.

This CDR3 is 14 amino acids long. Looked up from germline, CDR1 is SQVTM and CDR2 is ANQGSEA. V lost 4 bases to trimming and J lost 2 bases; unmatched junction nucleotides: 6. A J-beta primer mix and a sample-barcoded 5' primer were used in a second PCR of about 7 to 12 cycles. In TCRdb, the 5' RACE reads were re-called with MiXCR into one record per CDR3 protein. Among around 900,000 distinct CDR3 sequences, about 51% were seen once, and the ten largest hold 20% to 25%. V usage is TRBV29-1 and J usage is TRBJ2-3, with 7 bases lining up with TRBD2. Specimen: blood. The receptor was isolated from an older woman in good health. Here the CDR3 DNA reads TGCAGCGTTGGGGGGGGAGGGAACACAGATACGCAGTATTTT. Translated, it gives CSVGGGGNTDTQYF.